The subject of this entry is one TCR beta chain. The clone's antigen remains unknown. No base quality information exists; no much larger clone differs at one position. The CDR3 sequence holds 18 residues, the cysteine and phenylalanine included. Of all the DNA, just the CDR3 is kept, 54 bases in frame from base 1. Relative to germline, V is 3 bases shorter and J is 4 bases shorter, with 22 bases between their ends. Via the germline V gene, CDR1 is LGHNA and CDR2 YSLEER. The immunoSEQ Assay, a bias-controlled multiplex PCR, was used to amplify TCRbeta CDR3 regions from genomic DNA. The paper's processing steps were these. The number of nucleated cells in each sample was estimated by amplification of reference gene primers within the assay. Sequence reads were collapsed and filtered to measure the absolute abundance of every unique TCRbeta CDR3 rearrangement. Productive Simpson clonality was computed per sample as the square root of Simpson's diversity index over productive rearrangements. Entries here come from immuneACCESS through TCRdb and include only in-frame sequences with V and J called. Some clones fail to appear in such tables; in the studies checked, an unresolved V gene covers under half of the shortfall, and the cause of the remainder is unknown. Clonal size and the V and J genes are those of that table, whereas D and trimming came from the DNA. The sample data list some 200,000 clones, and about 86% of these were observed just once. Approximately 15% of the sample lies in the top ten.

Whole blood was collected in K2EDTA tubes by collaborating institutions according to the institutions' own protocols. For TCRbeta analysis, collaborators shipped samples in one of three forms: frozen whole blood, isolated PBMCs, or DNA extracted from either of those sample types. These data come from a study of blood T cell repertoires in COVID-19 (dated by TCRdb to 2019 to 2021). Turning to the overall study: Collaborator samples came from the United States, Italy and Spain and covered acute and convalescent phases of COVID-19. The repertoires were released in a freely available public database intended as a resource for research on the immune response to SARS-CoV-2. The dataset comprised deeply sampled blood TCRbeta repertoires from subjects exposed to, actively infected with, or recovered from COVID-19. HLA class I and class II types, where available, came from metadata supplied by the sample provider rather than from assay-based typing. Samples came from the ongoing ImmuneRACE study (first 160 participants) plus 1,254 subjects from 6 global collaborators. The material from the prospective study consisted of cDNA or gDNA derived from T cells, B-cell-depleted T cells, or PBMCs. The sample metadata nearly always contained a de-identified subject ID, COVID-19 status, age in years and sex. Overall study outcomes, separate from this receptor: The quantity of clinical and demographic metadata differed by source and by participant and was supplied without curation.

The sequencing input was peripheral blood. This TCR was sampled from a young man with active or convalescent COVID-19. Here the chain combines TRBV4-3 and TRBJ2-1; the D region possibly corresponds to TRBD2 (6 bases align). The CDR3: CASSHVGTRGLNYNEQFF. The bases read TGCGCCAGCAGCCACGTCGGGACTCGAGGGCTCAATTACAATGAGCAGTTCTTC.